This T cell receptor beta chain stems from a study of beta chain features in type 1 diabetes. The study's findings and limits: Whether TCRB rearrangement is influenced by HLA type was left unresolved in this analysis. There was a moderate but significant shortening of TCRB CDR3s in all four CD4+ subsets of Type 1 diabetes patients.

The sample holds one count of this clone. What it binds is unknown. TCRB transcripts that were expressed got sequenced, as all of the isolated RNA had been reverse transcribed. Here immunoSEQ multiplex PCR was the method, and the copy in TCRdb shows in-frame clones only, minus some. The sample lists a few hundred thousand clones; roughly an eighth were seen once. The CDR3 is made up of 15 amino acids. Germline V lookup: CDR1 SGHTA, CDR2 FQGNSA. Deletions cut 5 bases from V and 1 base from J, with 15 bases between. This sequence was found in a woman aged 18 to 35 with type 1 diabetes. Sequencing was done on a sample of naive CD4+ T cells from blood. The V call is TRBV7-2, the J call TRBJ2-7; D might be TRBD2 (5 bases). CDR3 loop: CASSPGQPGSYEQYF. Written as DNA, the CDR3 is TGTGCCAGCAGCCCCGGCCAACCGGGGTCCTACGAGCAGTACTTC.